A single sample gave rise to the 14 T cell receptor beta chains below, sequenced in a study of vaccination and CD4 T cells after COVID-19. These TCRs are of unknown antigen specificity. Treatment here: 10-day PBMC culture with coronavirus spike peptide pools or control peptides (ViraFEST assay). Cultured CD4+ T cell DNA underwent sequencing with the Oncomine TCR Beta short-read assay. A single record per CDR3 protein comes from TCRdb applying MiXCR to the PCR reads. The data show under 25,000 distinct CDR3 sequences, roughly 71% seen once. The sequencing input was CD4+ T cells from blood, cultured in vitro. These receptors came from a human donor who had recovered from COVID-19.

This sequence joins TRBV6-1 and TRBJ1-2, with D tentatively TRBD1 (5 bases). The V and J ends lost 6 bases and 8 bases respectively, with 22 bases between them. The germline CDR1 and CDR2 sequences are MNHNS and SASEGT. The CDR3 runs 15 residues. The CDR3, as DNA: TGTGCCAGCAGAAATCAGGGAAGGTCCCCGGGCGGCTACACCTTC. This encodes CASRNQGRSPGGYTF.

The DNA of the CDR3 is TGTGCCAGCAGCTTTCGCAGAACTAGCTCCTACGAGCAGTACTTC. As protein: CASSFRRTSSYEQYF. The V call is TRBV7-2, the J call TRBJ2-7; tentatively, D is TRBD2 (5 bases). The CDR3 is 15 residues long. Germline CDR1 SGHTA, CDR2 FQGNSA. Deletions cut 3 bases from V and 0 bases from J, with 12 bases between.

This chain uses TRBV5-6 with TRBJ1-5, with TRBD1 identical over 8 bases. The CDR3 runs to 14 residues. V was pared by 4 bases and J by 4 bases, with 4 bases of the junction left unmatched. Germline CDR1 is SGHDT and CDR2 is YYEEEE. This chain's CDR3 is CASSEGQDNQPQHF. In DNA form, the CDR3 reads TGTGCCAGCAGCGAGGGACAGGATAATCAGCCCCAGCATTTT.

V gene TRBV6-2 or TRBV6-3 combines with J gene TRBJ1-1; 8 nucleotides line up with TRBD1. The CDR3 extends over 15 amino acids. With 5 bases clipped from V and 6 bases from J, the junction kept 11 bases outside the gene matches. Germline values: CDR1 MNHEY, CDR2 SVGEGT. This chain's CDR3 is CASSRNTQQGAEAFF. CDR3 nucleotides: TGTGCCAGCAGTCGAAACACTCAACAGGGGGCTGAAGCTTTCTTT.

This chain uses TRBV7-9 with TRBJ2-7, with 7 nucleotides matching TRBD1. Germline V CDR1 and CDR2: SEHNR, FQNEAQ (reference sequence). V was pared by 5 bases and J by 3 bases, with 10 bases of the junction left unmatched. This CDR3 is built from 15 residues. The CDR3 region is CASSRKSSGGYEQYF. In nucleotides, the CDR3 is TGTGCCAGCAGCCGCAAATCGTCAGGGGGCTACGAGCAGTACTTC.

The rearrangement uses TRBV7-9 and TRBJ1-2; 7 nucleotides align to TRBD1. Per the germline V gene, CDR1 is SEHNR and CDR2 is FQNEAQ (reference sequence). The CDR3 has 13 residues. The V and J ends lost 5 bases and 2 bases, in that order; junction bases with no gene match: 2. CDR3 region: CASSPGQNYGYTF. The DNA for the CDR3 is TGTGCCAGCAGCCCGGGACAGAACTATGGCTACACCTTC.

The rearrangement links TRBV12-3 or TRBV12-4 to TRBJ1-5, with D possibly TRBD1 on 5 matching bases. This CDR3 comprises 13 residues. V was shortened by 5 bases and J by 4 bases, with 9 bases between the two germline ends. Written as DNA, the CDR3 is TGTGCCAGCAGTGTCCAGGGAAATCAGCCCCAGCATTTT. Protein sequence: CASSVQGNQPQHF.

The chain employs TRBV6-1 and TRBJ2-7, with TRBD2 as a possible D gene (7 bases). V was pared by 5 bases and J by 2 bases, with 13 bases between. The CDR3 is made up of 14 amino acids. Germline loops: CDR1 MNHNS, CDR2 SASEGT. The CDR3 loop is CASSPEGGAYEQYF. The CDR3 DNA sequence: TGTGCCAGCAGTCCCGAGGGGGGGGCCTACGAGCAGTACTTC.

The chain employs TRBV2 and TRBJ2-3, with D perhaps matching TRBD2 (6 bases). The CDR3 loop spans 14 amino acids. The V end was cut by 7 bases, the J end by 10 bases, with 21 bases between. Germline V gene data show CDR1 as SNHLY and CDR2 as FYNNEI. CDR3 region: CASTEPSRREAQYF. DNA of the CDR3: TGTGCCAGCACAGAGCCTAGCCGGAGGGAAGCGCAGTATTTT.

This clonotype turned up a few times. J is TRBJ2-5 and V is TRBV6-2 or TRBV6-3; perhaps D is TRBD1 or TRBD2 (6 bases each). CDR1 is MNHEY and CDR2 is SVGEGT in the germline V gene. V dropped 6 bases and J dropped 5 bases, with 16 bases sitting between them. CDR3 length: 14 residues. CDR3 sequence: CASSQRMGGETQYF. The CDR3 DNA sequence: TGTGCCAGCAGCCAAAGGATGGGGGGCGAGACCCAGTACTTC.

This clonotype was seen a few times. This sequence joins TRBV2 and TRBJ1-2; D is unclear. The CDR3 contains 15 residues. Germline lookup yields CDR1 SNHLY and CDR2 FYNNEI. Trimming removed 4 bases from V and 0 bases from J, with 12 bases in between. The CDR3 here is CASSGEGYSNYGYTF. DNA of the CDR3: TGTGCCAGCAGTGGGGAGGGTTACTCTAACTATGGCTACACCTTC.

The chain has TRBV15 and TRBJ1-2, with D hard to call. Trimming stripped 3 bases from V and 7 bases from J, with 12 bases between. The CDR3 has 13 residues. CDR1 is LNHNV, CDR2 YYDKDF, per germline (reference sequence). CDR3 sequence: CATSSRGRLGYTF. CDR3 DNA: TGTGCCACCAGCAGTCGAGGGCGCCTTGGCTACACCTTC.

The chain uses TRBV24-1 and TRBJ1-5; weak D call: TRBD1 (5 bases). Germline lookup yields CDR1 KGHDR and CDR2 SFDVKD. The CDR3 sequence is 15 residues long. Deletions cut 4 bases from V and 8 bases from J, with 17 bases between. CDR3 nucleotide sequence: TGTGCCACCAGTGACGGGGGACGGTCCCAGGAGCCCCAGCATTTT. As protein: CATSDGGRSQEPQHF.

This clonotype was detected a few times. The chain combines TRBV24-1 with TRBJ2-5, with unresolved D. Looked up from germline, CDR1 is KGHDR and CDR2 is SFDVKD. Trimming left V 2 bases short and J 7 bases short, with 7 bases between. The CDR3 sequence is 12 residues long. The CDR3 DNA follows: TGTGCCACCAGTGATTGGACCTTGACCCAGTACTTC. Residues: CATSDWTLTQYF.